Sequencing of this T cell receptor beta chain was carried out in a study of beta chain features in type 1 diabetes (dated by TCRdb to about 2018). Regarding the study in general: Patients and healthy donors did not differ in mean age, gender distribution, total cell number or subset yield. A total of approximately 99,000,000 sorted cells were examined across all samples, and RNA yield correlated strongly with the number of cells per subset. In the study, recently diagnosed type 1 diabetes patients and matched healthy donors were compared on the TCRB repertoires of their sorted circulating CD4+ T cell subsets. Regulatory and stem cell-like memory subsets were isolated from only 8 patients and roughly eight healthy donors, whereas naive and central memory subsets came from all 28 donors.

A single peripheral blood draw of approximately 120 mL on average was collected from each donor into heparinised tubes. Naive, central memory, regulatory and stem cell-like memory CD4+ T cells were sorted on a BD FACSAria II using a panel including CD45RO, CCR7, CD25, CD127, CD95 and CD27. Purity was above 95% for every sorted population. PBMCs were isolated right away by Lymphoprep density gradient centrifugation and were stained directly, without culture. So that batch effects would be minimized, each experiment stained and sorted samples in pairs, pairing one healthy donor with one patient. A remark on this clone: What this receptor recognizes is not known. Per-base quality was not reported, and no clone a single base away is much larger than it.

All of the isolated RNA was reverse transcribed with the High Capacity cDNA Reverse Transcription Kit, so expressed TCRB transcripts were sequenced. Deep immunoSEQ sequencing was performed on naive, central memory and regulatory T cell samples, with an average of about 3.6 million total reads per sample. Sorted cells were lysed in RLT buffer, and RNA was extracted using DNase-treated RNeasy Micro or Mini kits according to cell number. Each cell subset was processed separately to prevent cross-contamination, with patient and healthy donor samples processed together. The immunoSEQ multiplex PCR was used to amplify TCRB sequences from cDNA, generating 87-bp fragments that spanned the CDR3 region. Amplicons were sequenced on the Illumina HiSeq platform. In the source study's methods: Synthetic template baselines were used to correct PCR bias computationally, reads within Hamming distance 2 were collapsed together, and singletons that could not be merged were discarded. By aligning reads against IMGT, V, D and J genes, CDR3 length, and insertions or deletions at six rearrangement sites were assigned. Within each subset, clonotype counts were normalized to the number of sorted cells before true diversity and Gini coefficients were calculated with the tcR R package. Repertoire sharing was quantified using the overlap coefficient calculated on TCRB nucleotide sequences. As a proxy for the pre-selection repertoire, out-of-frame TCRB sequences from naive cells were analyzed. This immuneACCESS table, as held by TCRdb, lists in-frame sequences with V and J called but not all clones. Of the missing ones, under half trace to an unresolved V gene in checked studies; the others have no known cause. V and J calls and clone size are as listed in that table; D and trimming were resolved from the DNA. For this sample the table gives 400,000 to 550,000 clones, of which around 10% were detected only once. The ten most abundant clones make up roughly 0.046% of the sample.

Results the study describes overall, beyond this receptor: HLA sub-analyses involved small numbers of individuals, so any influence of HLA type on TCRB rearrangement remained unresolved. Because cDNA was sequenced instead of genomic DNA, highly expressing activated cells could be over-represented, though the groups showed no difference in activation or CD3 levels. PCR might favor shorter templates, but patient and control samples were amplified and corrected together, so any skew would affect both groups equally. Naive, central memory and regulatory TCRB repertoires appeared to be more similar among patients than among healthy donors. A moderate but significant shortening of TCRB CDR3 length was observed in type 1 diabetes patients in all four CD4+ subsets. At VDJ recombination sites, type 1 diabetes patients had fewer insertions and more deleted nucleotides, which implies abnormalities in thymic rearrangement.

CDR1 SGHNT and CDR2 YENEEA are derived from the germline V gene. The CDR3 holds 16 amino acids from the cysteine to the phenylalanine. The entry retains the CDR3 DNA only, 48 bases that are in frame from base 1. V is pruned by 6 bases and J by 0 bases, leaving 6 bases of the junction without a gene match. The rearrangement combines TRBV11-3 with TRBJ2-1, with 9 bases matching TRBD2. Sample: naive CD4+ T cells from blood. The sample's cell subset or site label, in plain terms: true naive CD4+ T cells. This clonotype originated in a woman aged 18-29 years in good health. The DNA sequence reads TGTGCCAGCAGAGTAGCGGGAGACTTCTCCTACAATGAGCAGTTCTTC. Its protein reads: CASRVAGDFSYNEQFF.